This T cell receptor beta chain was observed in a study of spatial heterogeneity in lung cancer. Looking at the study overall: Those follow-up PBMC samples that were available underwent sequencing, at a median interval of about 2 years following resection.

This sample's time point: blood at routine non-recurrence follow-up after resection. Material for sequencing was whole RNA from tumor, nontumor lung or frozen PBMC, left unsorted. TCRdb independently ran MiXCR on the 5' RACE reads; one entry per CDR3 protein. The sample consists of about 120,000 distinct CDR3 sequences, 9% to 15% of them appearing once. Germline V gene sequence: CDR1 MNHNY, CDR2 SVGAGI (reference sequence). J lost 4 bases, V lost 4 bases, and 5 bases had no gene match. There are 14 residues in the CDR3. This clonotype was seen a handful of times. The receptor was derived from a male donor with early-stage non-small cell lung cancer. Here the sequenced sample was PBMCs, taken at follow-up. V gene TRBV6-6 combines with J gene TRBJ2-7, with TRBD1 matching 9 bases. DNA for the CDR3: TGTGCCAGCAGTTTTGGACAGGGGAGGTACGAGCAGTACTTC. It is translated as CASSFGQGRYEQYF.